This T cell receptor beta chain was sequenced during a study of tissue T cells after allogeneic stem cell transplantation. Study in general: Pathologist review favored tissue samples showing histologically apparent lymphocytes. Study outcomes and limitations: Few T cell clones were shared across patients, but motif clusters showed tissue-specific shared signatures.

TCRbeta CDR3 was sequenced at survey depth with template counts. Clones were sequenced by immunoSEQ multiplex PCR, and TCRdb holds only the in-frame ones, with some missing. The repertoire holds more than 9,000 clones, with 70% as singletons. Unmatched junction bases numbered 14, after V lost 3 bases and J lost 5 bases. Germline V gives CDR1 SGHAT, CDR2 FQNNGV. This CDR3 contains 17 residues. Comment on this clone: What it binds is unknown.

This receptor was identified in a woman aged 18-55 years with breast cancer. J is TRBJ2-5 and V is TRBV11-2; TRBD1 agrees at 8 bases. This specimen consisted of tissue from the right colon, obtained at autopsy. In nucleotides, the CDR3 is TGTGCCAGCAGCTTCACGACGACAGGGGCAGGAGGGGAGACCCAGTACTTC. The encoded protein is CASSFTTTGAGGETQYF.